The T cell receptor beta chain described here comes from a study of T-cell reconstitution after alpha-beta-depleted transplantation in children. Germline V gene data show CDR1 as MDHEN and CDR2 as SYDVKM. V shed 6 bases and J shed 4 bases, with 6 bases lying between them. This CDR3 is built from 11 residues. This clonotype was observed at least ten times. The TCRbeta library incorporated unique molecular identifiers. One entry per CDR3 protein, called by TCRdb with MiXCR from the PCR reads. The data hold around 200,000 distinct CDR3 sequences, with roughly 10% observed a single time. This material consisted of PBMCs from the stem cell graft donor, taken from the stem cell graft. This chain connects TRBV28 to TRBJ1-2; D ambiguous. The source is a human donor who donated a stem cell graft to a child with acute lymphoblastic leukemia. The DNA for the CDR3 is TGTGCCAGCAGCCGGACCTATGGCTACACCTTC. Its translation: CASSRTYGYTF.